This passage covers 15 T cell receptor beta chains from one sample sequenced in a study of shared clonotypes between healthy human individuals (dated by TCRdb to about 2020). The method was the immunoSEQ multiplex PCR assay. TCRdb took over this immuneACCESS table, retaining in-frame rearrangements with V and J assigned. Such tables are incomplete; in checked studies, under half of the missing clones stem from an unresolved V gene, and the remainder is unexplained. The table for this sample lists about 490,000 clones; around 78% of them were counted only once. Approximately 12% of the sample comes from the top ten. The sample comprised PBMCs. The receptors shown here come from a woman aged 40 to 50 in good health. Some clones in this sample may be carry-over from other donors' samples.

This chain links TRBV4-2 with TRBJ2-3; TRBD2 agrees at 7 bases. CDR1 is LGHNA, CDR2 YNFKEQ, per germline. The CDR3 has 16 residues. With 1 base clipped from V and 0 bases from J, the junction kept 4 bases outside the gene matches. The CDR3 DNA reads TGTGCCAGCAGCCAAGGGTATAGCGGGAGCACAGATACGCAGTATTTT. It codes for CASSQGYSGSTDTQYF.

The chain has TRBV2 and TRBJ2-5; TRBD1 matches 7 bases. With 5 bases clipped from V and 3 bases from J, the junction kept 6 bases outside the gene matches. The CDR3 is made up of 14 amino acids. Germline V gene sequence: CDR1 SNHLY, CDR2 FYNNEI. CDR3 residues: CASSRDRGEETQYF. The DNA of the CDR3 is TGTGCCAGCAGTCGGGACAGAGGGGAAGAGACCCAGTACTTC.

The chain uses TRBV4-1 and TRBJ2-2; perhaps D is TRBD1 or TRBD2 (6 bases each). The CDR3 consists of 15 residues. CDR1 is MGHRA and CDR2 is YSYEKL in the germline V gene. Trimming removed 3 bases at V and 2 bases at J, with 10 bases between. In DNA, the CDR3 is TGCGCCAGCAGCCAGCGGGACAAAAACACCGGGGAGCTGTTTTTT. This codes for CASSQRDKNTGELFF.

The rearrangement links TRBV9 to TRBJ2-6; D remains unclear. Germline CDR1 is SGDLS and CDR2 is YYNGEE. The CDR3 length is 15 residues. V shed 0 bases and J shed 0 bases, with 4 bases lying between them. The CDR3 DNA is TGTGCCAGCAGCGTAGATGGCTCTGGGGCCAACGTCCTGACTTTC. It is translated as CASSVDGSGANVLTF.

This clone was observed once. This rearrangement joins TRBV19 to TRBJ2-2; 12 bases line up with TRBD2. Losses at the gene ends were 7 bases for V and 4 bases for J; bases not matched to a gene: 7. The CDR3 consists of 16 residues. From germline, CDR1 is LNHDA and CDR2 SQIVND (reference sequence). The CDR3 is CASKVTSGRGTGELFF. CDR3 bases: TGTGCCAGTAAGGTGACTAGCGGGAGAGGCACCGGGGAGCTGTTTTTT.

The chain joins TRBV7-3 to TRBJ2-1; no reliable D call. Germline lookup yields CDR1 SGHTA and CDR2 FQGTGA. V shed 1 base and J shed 6 bases, with 13 bases lying between them. CDR3 length: 15 residues. Here the CDR3 DNA reads TGTGCCAGCAGCTTAAGTCTAGGGTGGAGCAATGAGCAGTTCTTC. Amino acids: CASSLSLGWSNEQFF.

The chain is built from TRBV19 and TRBJ1-2, with TRBD1 as a possible D gene (5 bases). The CDR3 covers 18 residues. With 4 bases removed from V and 0 bases from J, the gap between germline ends came to 21 bases. The germline CDR1 and CDR2 sequences are LNHDA and SQIVND (reference sequence). The CDR3 protein is CASSTMTVTLRSNYGYTF. The CDR3 DNA follows: TGTGCCAGTAGTACTATGACAGTCACCCTCCGTTCTAACTATGGCTACACCTTC.

This clone occurred once. The chain recombines TRBV5-1 with TRBJ2-5, with a weak D call TRBD2 (5 bases). V dropped 4 bases and J dropped 5 bases, with 15 bases sitting between them. The germline gives CDR1 SGHRS, CDR2 YFSETQ. This CDR3 has 14 residues. This CDR3 is CASSMTNPGETQYF. The DNA of the CDR3 is TGCGCCAGCAGCATGACTAATCCGGGGGAGACCCAGTACTTC.

The CDR3 loop is CASNRGELGNEQFF. The CDR3 nucleotides are TGTGCCAGCAATCGTGGGGAGTTAGGGAATGAGCAGTTCTTC. This rearrangement joins TRBV6-1 to TRBJ2-1, with a possible D match to TRBD2 (5 bases). Per germline, CDR1 MNHNS and CDR2 SASEGT. V was clipped by 7 bases and J by 7 bases, with 17 bases between them. The CDR3 is 14 amino acids.

J is TRBJ2-7 and V is TRBV18; maybe TRBD2 (5 bases). Germline values: CDR1 KGHSH, CDR2 LQKENI. The V end lost 3 bases, the J end lost 1 base, and 10 bases lay between the germline ends. This CDR3 is built from 14 residues. The CDR3 DNA is TGTGCCAGCTCACCGGACTTAAATTCCTACGAGCAGTACTTC. Its protein product is CASSPDLNSYEQYF.

The chain has TRBV7-9 and TRBJ2-6; no reliable D call. The CDR3 extends over 15 amino acids. Trimming took 6 bases from V and 3 from J, leaving 12 bases between them. Germline V CDR1 and CDR2: SEHNR, FQNEAQ (reference sequence). The CDR3 reads CASSNGLFGANVLTF. CDR3 DNA: TGTGCCAGCAGTAACGGGTTGTTTGGGGCCAACGTCCTGACTTTC.

This chain links TRBV11-2 with TRBJ1-3; D is possibly TRBD1 (5 bases). Looked up from germline, CDR1 is SGHAT and CDR2 is FQNNGV. The CDR3 covers 13 residues. Trimming removed 6 bases at V and 6 bases at J, with 12 bases between. The DNA for the CDR3 is TGTGCCAGCAGTCAGGGAAACGTAAACACCATATATTTT. This sequence encodes CASSQGNVNTIYF.

About this clone itself: A much bigger clone sits one base away, suggesting this may be a read error. The chain links TRBV27 to TRBJ1-3; D unclear. The germline V gene encodes CDR1 MNHEY and CDR2 SMNVEV (reference sequence). There are 13 residues in the CDR3. CDR3 DNA sequence: TGTGCCAGCAGGGGGAACTCTGGAAACACCATATGTTTT. This sequence encodes CASRGNSGNTICF.

Of note for this clone: A read error may explain this, as a much larger clone is one base away. The V call is TRBV10-3, the J call TRBJ2-2, with D hard to call. The germline V gene has CDR1 ENHRY and CDR2 SYGVKD. This CDR3 has 12 residues. Trimming took off 10 bases at V and 2 bases at J, with 8 bases between the two ends. CDR3 protein: CATSPNTGELFF. CDR3 DNA: TGTGCCACCAGCCCCAACACCGGGGAGCTGTTTTTT.

CDR3 in amino acids: CASSLLAGVLAGELFF. CDR3 DNA sequence: TGTGCCAGCAGCCTACTAGCGGGAGTGTTGGCCGGGGAGCTGTTTTTT. The chain employs TRBV7-2 and TRBJ2-2; TRBD2 aligns across 11 bases. Losses at the gene ends were 5 bases for V and 6 bases for J; bases not matched to a gene: 8. The CDR3 is 16 amino acids. Per germline, CDR1 SGHTA and CDR2 FQGNSA.